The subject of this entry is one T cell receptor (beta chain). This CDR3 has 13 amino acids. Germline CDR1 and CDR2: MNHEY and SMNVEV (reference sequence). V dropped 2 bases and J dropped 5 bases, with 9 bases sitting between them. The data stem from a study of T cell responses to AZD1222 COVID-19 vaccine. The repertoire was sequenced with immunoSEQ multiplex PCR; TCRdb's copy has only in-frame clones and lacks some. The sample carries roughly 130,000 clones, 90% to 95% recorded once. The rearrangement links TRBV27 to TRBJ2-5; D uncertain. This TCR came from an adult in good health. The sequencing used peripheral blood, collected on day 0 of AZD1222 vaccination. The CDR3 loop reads CASSLIPGETQYF. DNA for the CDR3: TGTGCCAGCAGTTTAATCCCTGGGGAGACCCAGTACTTC.